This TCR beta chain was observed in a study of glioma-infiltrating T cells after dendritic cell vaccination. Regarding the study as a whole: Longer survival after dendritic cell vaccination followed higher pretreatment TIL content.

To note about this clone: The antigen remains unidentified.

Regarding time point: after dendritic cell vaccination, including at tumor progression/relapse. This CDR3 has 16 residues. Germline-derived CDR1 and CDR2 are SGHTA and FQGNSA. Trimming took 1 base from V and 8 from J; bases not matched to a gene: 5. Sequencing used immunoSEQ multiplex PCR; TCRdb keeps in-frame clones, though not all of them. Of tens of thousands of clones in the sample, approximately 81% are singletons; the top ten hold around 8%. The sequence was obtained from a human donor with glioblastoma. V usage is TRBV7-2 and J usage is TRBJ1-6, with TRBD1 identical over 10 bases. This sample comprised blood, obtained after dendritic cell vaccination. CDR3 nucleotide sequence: TGTGCCAGCAGCTTAGGGGTAGGGACAGGGGATTCACCCCTCCACTTT. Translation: CASSLGVGTGDSPLHF.